This T cell receptor beta chain was recovered during a study of shared clonotypes between healthy human individuals. Study-wide findings and caveats: Sequencing depth was predicted to influence how clonotypes are shared among donors.

The assay was run at deep level. Approximately 30,000 T cell genomes (about 300 ng DNA) went into each PBMC replicate. Data came from immunoSEQ multiplex PCR; TCRdb stores just in-frame clones and leaves some out. The repertoire has around 440,000 clones, approximately 71% of them found once; the top ten carry about 12%. Unsorted material relied on about 100 million PBMCs as the source of genomic DNA. The CDR3 has 15 amino acids. V lost 0 bases and J lost 5, with 13 bases in between. Germline V lookup: CDR1 SGHAT, CDR2 FQNNGV. With respect to this clone: Its cognate antigen is unknown.

The chain has TRBV11-2 and TRBJ2-5; TRBD2 is a possible D gene (5 bases). The sample consisted of PBMCs. The TCR was taken from a woman between 40 and 50 years old in good health. Some clones in this sample may be carry-over from other donors' samples. CDR3 coding DNA: TGTGCCAGCAGCTTAGATTTGACTACCCACGAGACCCAGTACTTC. Protein sequence: CASSLDLTTHETQYF.